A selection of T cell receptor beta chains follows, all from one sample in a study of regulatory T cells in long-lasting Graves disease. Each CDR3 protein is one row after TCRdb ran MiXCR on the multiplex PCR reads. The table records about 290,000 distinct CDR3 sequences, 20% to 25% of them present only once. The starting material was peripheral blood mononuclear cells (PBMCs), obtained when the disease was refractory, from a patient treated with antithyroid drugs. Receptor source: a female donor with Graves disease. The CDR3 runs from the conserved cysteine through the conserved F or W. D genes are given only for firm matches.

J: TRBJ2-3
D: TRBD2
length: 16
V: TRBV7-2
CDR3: CASSSTLTSVTDTQYF

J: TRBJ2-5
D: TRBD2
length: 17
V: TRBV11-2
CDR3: CASSFNAGDFLGETQYF

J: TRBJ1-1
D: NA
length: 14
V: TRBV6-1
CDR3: CASLPAGLNTEAFF

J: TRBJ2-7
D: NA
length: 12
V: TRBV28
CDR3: CASTRGAYEQYF

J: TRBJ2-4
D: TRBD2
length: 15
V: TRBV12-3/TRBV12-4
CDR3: CASSPYPAGGGIQYF

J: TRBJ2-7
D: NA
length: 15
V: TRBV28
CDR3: CASSSPQGGSNEQYF

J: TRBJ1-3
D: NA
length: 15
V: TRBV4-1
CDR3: CASSQVLISGNTIYF

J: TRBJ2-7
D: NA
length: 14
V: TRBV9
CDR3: CASSVASGYYEQYF

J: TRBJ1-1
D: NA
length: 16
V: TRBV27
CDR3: CASSKPMHREKTEAFF

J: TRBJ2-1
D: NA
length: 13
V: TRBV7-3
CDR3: CASSSHSYNEQFF

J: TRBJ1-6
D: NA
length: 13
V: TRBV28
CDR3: CASSLGGTSPLHF

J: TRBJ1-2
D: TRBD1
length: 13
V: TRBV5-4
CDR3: CASSLQGEPGYTF

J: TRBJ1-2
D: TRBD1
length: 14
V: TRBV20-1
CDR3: CSASGTGGSDGYTF

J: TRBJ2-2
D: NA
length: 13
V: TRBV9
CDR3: CASSVAFTGELFF

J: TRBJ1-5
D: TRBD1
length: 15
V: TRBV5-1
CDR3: CASSVIGGSNQPQHF

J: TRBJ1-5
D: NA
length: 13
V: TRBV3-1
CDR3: CASSRSEQGSQHF

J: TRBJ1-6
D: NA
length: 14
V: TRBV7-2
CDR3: CASSFNVAGAPLHF

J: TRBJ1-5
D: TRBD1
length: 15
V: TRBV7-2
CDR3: CASSWDRNSNQPQHF

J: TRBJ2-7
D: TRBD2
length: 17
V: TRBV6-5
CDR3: CASSYRASGRASVEQYF

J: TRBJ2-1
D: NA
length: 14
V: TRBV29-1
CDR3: CSVGRDNGNDEQFF

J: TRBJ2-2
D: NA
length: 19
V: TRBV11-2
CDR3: CASSLGTLTGHFNTGELFF

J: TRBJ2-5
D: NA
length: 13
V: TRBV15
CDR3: CATSRLAGETQYF

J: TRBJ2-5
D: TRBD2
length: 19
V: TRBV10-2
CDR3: CASSIDRAGGAKYQETQYF

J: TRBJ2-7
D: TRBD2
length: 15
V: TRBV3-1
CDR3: CASSQGLAVSYEQYF

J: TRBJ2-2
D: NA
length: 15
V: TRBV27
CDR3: CASSRISGGPGELFF